These 32 T cell receptor beta chains came from one sample sequenced in a study of shared clonotypes between healthy human individuals. Measured with immunoSEQ multiplex PCR; TCRdb has only the in-frame clones, and not every one. The table records some 2,000,000 clones, roughly 95% of them present only once. The sample was naive CD4+ T cells sorted from blood. Subset in this sample: CD45RA+ positively selected. All receptors come from a man younger than 30 in good health.

The rearrangement uses TRBV7-9 and TRBJ2-3, with D possibly matching TRBD1 (6 bases). The germline CDR1 and CDR2 sequences are SEHNR and FQNEAQ (reference sequence). The V end lost 5 bases, the J end lost 2 bases, and 11 bases lay between the germline ends. This CDR3 has 14 residues. The CDR3 here is CASSPGVSTDTQYF. The DNA for the CDR3 is TGTGCCAGCAGCCCAGGGGTGTCCACAGATACGCAGTATTTT.

On this clone itself: This same CDR3 is encoded by further DNA sequences in the sample. This chain links TRBV2 with TRBJ2-5, with a weak D call TRBD1 (6 bases). This CDR3 spans 13 amino acids. Germline CDR1 SNHLY, CDR2 FYNNEI. The V and J ends lost 3 bases and 4 bases respectively, with 9 bases between them. CDR3 residues: CASSETRGETQYF. The CDR3 nucleotides are TGTGCCAGCAGTGAGACCAGGGGAGAGACCCAGTACTTC.

The chain combines TRBV21-1 with TRBJ1-5. TRBV21-1 has pseudogene status. CDR3 length: 16 residues. CDR3 loop: CASSNSRQKGNQPQHF. The CDR3 nucleotides are TGTGCCAGCAGCAATTCGCGTCAGAAAGGCAATCAGCCCCAGCATTTT.

The chain has TRBV5-6 and TRBJ2-5; D not resolved. Trimming removed 1 base at V and 5 bases at J, with 6 bases between. CDR1 and CDR2 (germline): SGHDT, YYEEEE. The CDR3 loop spans 12 amino acids. The CDR3 is CASSLIEETQYF. The CDR3 DNA reads TGTGCCAGCAGCTTGATCGAGGAGACCCAGTACTTC.

V usage is TRBV18 and J usage is TRBJ1-2; D is undetermined. The V end was cut by 5 bases, the J end by 8 bases, with 12 bases between. This CDR3 comprises 12 residues. Germline CDR1 is KGHSH and CDR2 is LQKENI. The CDR3 protein is CASSSDLWGYTF. Here the CDR3 DNA reads TGTGCCAGCTCATCGGATTTGTGGGGCTACACCTTC. The full variable domain, with the rest looked up from reference TRBV18 and TRBJ1-2, is NAGVMQNPRHLVRRRGQEARLRCSPMKGHSHVYWYRQLPEEGLKFMVYLQKENIIDESGMPKERFSAEFPKEGPSILRIQQVVRGDSAAYFCASSSDLWGYTFGSGTRLTVV.

This clone was detected once. V gene TRBV7-2 combines with J gene TRBJ2-5; 15 bases are shared with TRBD2. The CDR3 length is 15 residues. V dropped 5 bases and J dropped 6; count of bases not matched to a gene: 4. CDR1 is SGHTA and CDR2 is FQGNSA in the germline V gene. This CDR3 is CASSTGLAGGQTQYF. In DNA form, the CDR3 reads TGTGCCAGCAGCACAGGACTAGCGGGGGGGCAGACCCAGTACTTC.

This chain uses TRBV30 with TRBJ1-2, with a possible D match to TRBD1 (6 bases). CDR1 is GTSNPN, CDR2 SVGIG, per germline (reference sequence). Trimming left V 2 bases short and J 10 bases short, with 11 bases between. This CDR3 is 11 amino acids long. Here the CDR3 reads CAWSPGVVYTF. CDR3 nucleotide sequence: TGTGCCTGGAGTCCAGGGGTTGTCTACACCTTC.

The chain couples TRBV11-2 to TRBJ1-2; D gene ambiguous. The CDR3 has 14 residues. Looked up from germline, CDR1 is SGHAT and CDR2 is FQNNGV. Trimming pared 7 bases from V and 4 bases from J, leaving 16 bases between. The CDR3 protein is CASTIRGRAYGYTF. For the CDR3, the DNA is TGTGCCAGCACCATCAGAGGACGGGCCTATGGCTACACCTTC.

The chain has TRBV4-1 and TRBJ2-1; D is unresolved. This CDR3 is built from 15 residues. Trimming left V 0 bases short and J 7 bases short, with 13 bases between. Germline V CDR1 and CDR2: MGHRA, YSYEKL. DNA of the CDR3: TGCGCCAGCAGCCAAGATGTGGCGCTGGCTAATGAGCAGTTCTTC. Translated, it gives CASSQDVALANEQFF.

The chain carries TRBV25-1 and TRBJ2-7; maybe TRBD2 (5 bases). Per the germline V gene, CDR1 is MGHDK and CDR2 is SYGVNS. V dropped 1 base and J dropped 1 base, with 11 bases sitting between them. This CDR3 is built from 15 residues. CDR3 region: CASSEFEGPSYEQYF. CDR3 coding DNA: TGTGCCAGCAGTGAATTTGAGGGCCCATCCTACGAGCAGTACTTC.

This chain uses TRBV28 with TRBJ2-5, with TRBD2 matching 9 bases. J gave up 5 bases and V 6 bases, and 16 bases lay outside the gene matches. The germline V gene encodes CDR1 MDHEN and CDR2 SYDVKM. This CDR3 has 17 residues. In DNA form, the CDR3 reads TGTGCCAGCAGCAACCGTGGTGCGCGGGGGGGCTTGGAGACCCAGTACTTC. Translation gives CASSNRGARGGLETQYF.

The chain uses TRBV28 and TRBJ1-4, with no clear D. V lost 1 base to trimming and J lost 8 bases, with 14 bases between them. CDR1 and CDR2 (germline): MDHEN, SYDVKM. CDR3 length: 15 residues. CDR3 DNA: TGTGCCAGCAGTTTATTTGGAGGACCCTCGGAAAAACTGTTTTTT. Its translation is CASSLFGGPSEKLFF.

This clone was detected once. V and J are TRBV6-6 and TRBJ2-7, with D possibly being TRBD2 (5 bases). In germline, CDR1 is MNHNY, CDR2 SVGAGI (reference sequence). Trimming removed 3 bases from V and 3 bases from J, with 12 bases in between. This CDR3 is built from 14 residues. CDR3 sequence reads: CASSYERRHYEQYF. CDR3 nucleotide sequence: TGTGCCAGCAGTTATGAGCGGCGGCACTACGAGCAGTACTTC.

CDR3 loop: CASSEYVNEQFF. The CDR3 coding sequence is TGTGCCAGCAGTGAATATGTCAATGAGCAGTTCTTC. This sequence joins TRBV25-1 and TRBJ2-1; D is unresolved. V was clipped by 0 bases and J by 6 bases, with 3 bases between them. CDR1 and CDR2 from the germline V gene are MGHDK and SYGVNS. This CDR3 spans 12 amino acids.

DNA of the CDR3: TGCGCCAGCAGCCAAGAGGGACAGAAGAACACCGGGGAGCTGTTTTTT. It translates to CASSQEGQKNTGELFF. The J gene is TRBJ2-2, the V gene TRBV4-1; TRBD1 agrees at 7 bases. Germline trimming cut 0 bases from V and 1 base from J; bases unmatched to any gene: 2. Germline V gene sequence: CDR1 MGHRA, CDR2 YSYEKL. The CDR3 is made up of 16 amino acids.

The rearrangement uses TRBV15 and TRBJ1-1; D is unresolved. The CDR3 has 15 residues. Trimming pared 1 base from V and 2 bases from J, leaving 11 bases between. Germline lookup yields CDR1 LNHNV and CDR2 YYDKDF (reference sequence). The CDR3 loop is CATSRAGSYNTEAFF. In nucleotides, the CDR3 is TGTGCCACCAGCAGAGCGGGAAGTTACAACACTGAAGCTTTCTTT.

This clone has just a few counts. The chain couples TRBV5-1 to TRBJ1-2; D may be TRBD1 (6 bases). V dropped 4 bases and J dropped 5 bases, with 12 bases sitting between them. Germline V gene data show CDR1 as SGHRS and CDR2 as YFSETQ. The CDR3 covers 13 residues. CDR3 DNA sequence: TGCGCCAGCAGCCCGGACGGGACATATGGCTACACCTTC. This sequence encodes CASSPDGTYGYTF.

This chain uses TRBV5-1 with TRBJ2-1, with 15 bases identical to TRBD2. Trimming at V came to 7 bases and at J to 7 bases, leaving 9 bases not matched to a gene. This CDR3 has 16 amino acids. The germline CDR1 and CDR2 sequences are SGHRS and YFSETQ. This CDR3 is CASRQRGLAGGNEQFF. For the CDR3, the DNA is TGCGCCAGCCGACAGAGGGGACTAGCGGGAGGTAATGAGCAGTTCTTC.

The V gene is TRBV19, the J gene TRBJ1-6; maybe TRBD1 (5 bases). Germline assignment: CDR1 LNHDA and CDR2 SQIVND (reference sequence). Trimming pared 5 bases from V and 2 bases from J, leaving 16 bases between. The CDR3 has 17 residues. As DNA, the CDR3 is TGTGCCAGTAGTTCCGGGGCACTCAGTCCCTATAATTCACCCCTCCACTTT. Its protein product is CASSSGALSPYNSPLHF.

The chain couples TRBV7-2 to TRBJ1-6, with 9 bases matching TRBD1. V lost 5 bases, J lost 9 bases, and 5 bases stayed unmatched. The germline V gene encodes CDR1 SGHTA and CDR2 FQGNSA. CDR3 length equals 14 residues. The CDR3 region is CASSARDRASPLHF. The CDR3 DNA sequence: TGTGCCAGCAGCGCCCGGGACAGGGCTTCACCCCTCCACTTT.

V usage is TRBV6-1 and J usage is TRBJ1-1; 7 nucleotides match TRBD1. The J segment lost 10 bases and the V segment lost 4 bases, leaving 9 bases of the junction unmatched. The CDR3 sequence is 13 residues long. CDR1 MNHNS and CDR2 SASEGT come from the germline V gene. DNA of the CDR3: TGTGCCAGCAGTGCACAGGGGCTCGGGGGAGCTTTCTTT. This encodes CASSAQGLGGAFF.

The rearrangement joins TRBV18 to TRBJ2-5; D is possibly TRBD1 (5 bases). Germline CDR1 reads KGHSH; CDR2 reads LQKENI. This CDR3 region has 13 residues. The germline V and J ends were trimmed by 4 bases and 2 bases, with 8 bases remaining between them. CDR3 protein: CASSLRQQETQYF. The CDR3 DNA is TGTGCCAGCTCACTTAGACAGCAAGAGACCCAGTACTTC. Together with reference TRBV18 and TRBJ2-5, the CDR3 gives the full variable domain: NAGVMQNPRHLVRRRGQEARLRCSPMKGHSHVYWYRQLPEEGLKFMVYLQKENIIDESGMPKERFSAEFPKEGPSILRIQQVVRGDSAAYFCASSLRQQETQYFGPGTRLLVL.

J is TRBJ2-7 and V is TRBV4-3; no clear D. CDR1 and CDR2 from the germline V gene are LGHNA and YSLEER. V was trimmed by 0 bases and J by 2 bases, leaving 17 bases between them. The CDR3 runs to 17 residues. The CDR3 DNA is TGCGCCAGCAGCCAAGACCAAGTAGGGTCACAAACCTACGAGCAGTACTTC. It encodes CASSQDQVGSQTYEQYF.

The chain recombines TRBV30 with TRBJ2-7, with D unresolved. Germline V lookup: CDR1 GTSNPN, CDR2 SVGIG (reference sequence). V was clipped by 1 base and J by 2 bases, with 9 bases between them. The CDR3 extends over 13 amino acids. DNA for the CDR3: TGTGCCTGGAGTGGGCTAGTAACCTACGAGCAGTACTTC. The encoded protein is CAWSGLVTYEQYF.

The genes are TRBV5-6 and TRBJ2-1, with TRBD2 matching 12 bases. Germline V gene lookup returns CDR1 SGHDT and CDR2 YYEEEE. V was clipped by 3 bases and J by 8 bases; unmatched bases: 9. The CDR3 runs to 16 residues. The CDR3 coding sequence is TGTGCCAGCAGCTCCATAGGACTAGCGGGAAAGGATGAGCAGTTCTTC. This sequence encodes CASSSIGLAGKDEQFF.

The CDR3 region is CASSQLNGYTF. DNA of the CDR3: TGTGCCAGTAGCCAATTGAATGGCTACACCTTC. The chain couples TRBV19 to TRBJ1-2; unclear D gene. The V gene's germline CDR1 is LNHDA and CDR2 SQIVND (reference sequence). CDR3 length: 11 amino acids. With 6 bases removed from V and 6 bases from J, the gap between germline ends came to 8 bases.

The chain uses TRBV9 and TRBJ1-1, with TRBD1 matching over 9 bases. Unmatched junction bases numbered 3, after V lost 3 bases and J lost 3 bases. This CDR3 spans 14 amino acids. Germline V gene sequence: CDR1 SGDLS, CDR2 YYNGEE. The CDR3 reads CASSERDRDTEAFF. The CDR3 coding sequence is TGTGCCAGCAGCGAGCGGGACAGGGACACTGAAGCTTTCTTT.

The chain combines TRBV10-3 with TRBJ2-1; 11 nucleotides line up with TRBD1. There are 12 residues in the CDR3. Germline assignment: CDR1 ENHRY and CDR2 SYGVKD. Trimming took 9 bases from V and 8 from J; bases not matched to a gene: 3. CDR3 DNA sequence: TGTGCCATGCGGGACAGGGGGGATGAGCAGTTCTTC. It encodes CAMRDRGDEQFF.

The gene calls are TRBV5-1 and TRBJ2-3; 7 positions match TRBD1. Unmatched junction bases numbered 4, after V lost 2 bases and J lost 1 base. CDR1 is SGHRS and CDR2 is YFSETQ in the germline V gene. The CDR3 is 15 residues long. The CDR3 loop is CASSLDRARTDTQYF. In DNA form, the CDR3 reads TGCGCCAGCAGCTTAGACAGGGCGCGCACAGATACGCAGTATTTT.

The rearrangement uses TRBV2 and TRBJ1-5; 8 bases align to TRBD1. CDR3 length equals 19 residues. V shed 7 bases, J shed 7 bases, and the junction held 24 bases outside the gene matches. Germline lookup yields CDR1 SNHLY and CDR2 FYNNEI. This CDR3 is CASKAFRGSTGQGDQPQHF. DNA for the CDR3: TGTGCCAGCAAAGCATTTAGGGGTTCGACAGGACAGGGCGACCAGCCCCAGCATTTT.

This clone has just one count. The chain carries TRBV18 and TRBJ2-3, with 8 positions matching TRBD1. Germline V gene data show CDR1 as KGHSH and CDR2 as LQKENI. V trimming: 6 bases; J trimming: 4 bases; junction bases outside the gene matches: 9. This CDR3 is built from 15 residues. This chain's CDR3 is CASSHGQGTADTQYF. Here the CDR3 DNA reads TGTGCCAGCTCCCACGGACAGGGAACGGCAGATACGCAGTATTTT.

This chain joins TRBV27 and TRBJ2-7, with 9 bases that match TRBD1. There are 17 residues in the CDR3. Germline CDR1 MNHEY, CDR2 SMNVEV (reference sequence). V was pared by 2 bases and J by 5 bases, with 13 bases of the junction left unmatched. CDR3 protein: CASSLNPGTGLNDEQYF. In DNA, the CDR3 is TGTGCCAGCAGTTTAAACCCGGGGACAGGGCTTAACGACGAGCAGTACTTC.